The 4 T cell receptor beta chains reported below all come from one sample, sequenced in a study of early T cells in non-severe SARS-CoV-2 infection. From the 5' RACE reads, TCRdb called clonotypes with MiXCR, one entry per CDR3 protein. Among over 85,000 distinct CDR3 sequences listed, over 9.5% were seen once. Sample: whole blood, taken at baseline. The receptors were sampled from an adult who was a healthcare worker with PCR-confirmed SARS-CoV-2 infection or an uninfected control (not recorded which).

This sequence joins TRBV20-1 and TRBJ1-3, with D tentatively TRBD1 (5 bases). This CDR3 is 15 amino acids long. Germline V gene sequence: CDR1 DFQATT, CDR2 SNEGSKA (reference sequence). V was pared by 5 bases and J by 4 bases, with 18 bases between. As DNA, the CDR3 is TGCAGTGCTCCGCCCCGGGGCACGGCAGGAAACACCATATATTTT. The encoded protein is CSAPPRGTAGNTIYF.

This clonotype turned up a few times. The chain carries TRBV5-1 and TRBJ1-2; possibly TRBD1 for D (6 bases). Trimming removed 0 bases from V and 3 bases from J, with 9 bases in between. Looked up from germline, CDR1 is SGHRS and CDR2 is YFSETQ. There are 14 residues in the CDR3. As DNA, the CDR3 is TGCGCCAGCAGCTTGGAACAGGGACACTATGGCTACACCTTC. It yields the protein CASSLEQGHYGYTF. The full variable domain, rest sourced from reference TRBV5-1 and TRBJ1-2, is KAGVTQTPRYLIKTRGQQVTLSCSPISGHRSVSWYQQTPGQGLQFLFEYFSETQRNKGNFPGRFSGRQFSNSRSEMNVSTLELGDSALYLCASSLEQGHYGYTFGSGTRLTVV.

This clonotype has ten or more counts. The chain links TRBV3-1 to TRBJ1-4; 8 nucleotides align to TRBD1. Looked up from germline, CDR1 is LGHDT and CDR2 is YNNKEL (reference sequence). There are 15 residues in the CDR3. V was clipped by 0 bases and J by 7 bases; unmatched bases: 4. The CDR3 DNA reads TGTGCCAGCAGCCAAGACGCAGGGGGCCGTGAAAAACTGTTTTTT. Translated, it gives CASSQDAGGREKLFF.

This clonotype was seen repeatedly, ten times or more. The chain recombines TRBV12-3 or TRBV12-4 with TRBJ1-2; the match to TRBD1 covers 7 bases. This CDR3 region has 13 residues. V shed 3 bases, J shed 5 bases, and the junction held 3 bases outside the gene matches. CDR3 region: CASSFSTGYGYTF. The CDR3 DNA follows: TGTGCCAGCAGTTTCTCGACAGGGTATGGCTACACCTTC.